This paragraph reports one TCR beta chain. This entry belongs to a study of control samples from healthy donors and cancer patients. Germline CDR1 SQVTM, CDR2 ANQGSEA. This CDR3 region has 13 residues. Trimming took off 3 bases at V and 0 bases at J, with 6 bases between the two ends. Repertoires were generated with immunoSEQ multiplex PCR, while TCRdb's copy carries only in-frame clones and drops some. Of fewer than 85,000 clones in the sample, 94% were seen once. The material sequenced was blood. The receptor was isolated from a woman under 40 in good health. The V and J genes are TRBV29-1 and TRBJ1-3, with unresolved D. The CDR3 coding sequence is TGCAGCGTTGAGACGGACTCTGGAAACACCATATATTTT. Protein sequence: CSVETDSGNTIYF.